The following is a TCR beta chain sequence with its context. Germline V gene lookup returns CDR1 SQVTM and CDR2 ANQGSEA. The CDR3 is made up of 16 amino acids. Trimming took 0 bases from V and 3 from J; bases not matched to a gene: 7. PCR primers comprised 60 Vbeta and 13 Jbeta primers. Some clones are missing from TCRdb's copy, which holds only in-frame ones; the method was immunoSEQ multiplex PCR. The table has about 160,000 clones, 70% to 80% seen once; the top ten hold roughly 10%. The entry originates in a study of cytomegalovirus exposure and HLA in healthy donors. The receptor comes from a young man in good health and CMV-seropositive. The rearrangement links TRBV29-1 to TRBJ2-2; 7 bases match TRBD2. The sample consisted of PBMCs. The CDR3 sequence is CSVEDPVGGYTGELFF. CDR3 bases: TGCAGCGTTGAAGATCCGGTCGGGGGGTACACCGGGGAGCTGTTTTTT.